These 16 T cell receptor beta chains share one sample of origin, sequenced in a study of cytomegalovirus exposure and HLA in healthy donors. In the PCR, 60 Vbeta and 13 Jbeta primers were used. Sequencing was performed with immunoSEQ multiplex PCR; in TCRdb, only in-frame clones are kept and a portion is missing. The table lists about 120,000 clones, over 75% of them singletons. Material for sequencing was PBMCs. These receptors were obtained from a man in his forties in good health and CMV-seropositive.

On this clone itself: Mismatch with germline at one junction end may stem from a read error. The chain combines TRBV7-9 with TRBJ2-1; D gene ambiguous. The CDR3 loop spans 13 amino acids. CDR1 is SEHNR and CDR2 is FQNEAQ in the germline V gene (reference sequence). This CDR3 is CSSSSGSPSEQFF. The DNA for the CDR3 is TGTTCCAGCAGCTCGGGTAGCCCCAGTGAGCAGTTCTTC.

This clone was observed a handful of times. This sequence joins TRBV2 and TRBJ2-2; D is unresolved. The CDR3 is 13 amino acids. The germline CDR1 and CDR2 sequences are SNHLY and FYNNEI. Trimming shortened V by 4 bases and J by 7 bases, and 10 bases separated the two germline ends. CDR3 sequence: CASSAIEIGELFF. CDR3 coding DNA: TGTGCCAGCAGTGCCATTGAGATCGGGGAGCTGTTTTTT. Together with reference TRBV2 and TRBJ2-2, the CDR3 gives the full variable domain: EPEVTQTPSHQVTQMGQEVILRCVPISNHLYFYWYRQILGQKVEFLVSFYNNEISEKSEIFDDQFSVERPDGSNFTLKIRSTKLEDSAMYFCASSAIEIGELFFGEGSRLTVL.

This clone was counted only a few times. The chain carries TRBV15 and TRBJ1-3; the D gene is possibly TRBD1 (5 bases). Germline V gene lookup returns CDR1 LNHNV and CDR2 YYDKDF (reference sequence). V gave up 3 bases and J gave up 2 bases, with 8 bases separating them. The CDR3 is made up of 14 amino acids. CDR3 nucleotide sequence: TGTGCCACCAGCAGCGGGGGTCCTGGAAACACCATATATTTT. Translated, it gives CATSSGGPGNTIYF.

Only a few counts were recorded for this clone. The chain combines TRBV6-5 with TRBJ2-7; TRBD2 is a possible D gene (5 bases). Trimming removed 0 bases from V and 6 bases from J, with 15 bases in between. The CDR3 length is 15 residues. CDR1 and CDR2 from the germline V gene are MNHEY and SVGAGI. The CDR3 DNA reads TGTGCCAGCAGTTACTCGAGGGCCCCACGGGGCGAGCAGTACTTC. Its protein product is CASSYSRAPRGEQYF.

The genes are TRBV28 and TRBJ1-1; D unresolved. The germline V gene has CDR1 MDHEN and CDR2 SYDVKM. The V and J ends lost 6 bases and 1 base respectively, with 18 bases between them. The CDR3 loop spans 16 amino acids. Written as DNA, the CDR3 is TGTGCCAGCAGGCCCCCTTCGGGGTACGGGAACACTGAAGCTTTCTTT. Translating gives CASRPPSGYGNTEAFF.

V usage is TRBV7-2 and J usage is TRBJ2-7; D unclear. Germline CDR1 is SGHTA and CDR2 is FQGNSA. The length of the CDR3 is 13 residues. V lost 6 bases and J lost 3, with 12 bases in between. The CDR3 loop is CASSRDLGYEQYF. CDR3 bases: TGTGCCAGCAGTCGTGACTTGGGCTACGAGCAGTACTTC.

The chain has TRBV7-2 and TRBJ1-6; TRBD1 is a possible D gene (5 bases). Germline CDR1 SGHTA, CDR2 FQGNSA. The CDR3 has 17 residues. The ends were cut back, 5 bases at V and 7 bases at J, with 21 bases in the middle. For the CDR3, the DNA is TGTGCCAGCAGCCGACGGACGGGGGTTTGGGGAAATTCACCCCTCCACTTT. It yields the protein CASSRRTGVWGNSPLHF.

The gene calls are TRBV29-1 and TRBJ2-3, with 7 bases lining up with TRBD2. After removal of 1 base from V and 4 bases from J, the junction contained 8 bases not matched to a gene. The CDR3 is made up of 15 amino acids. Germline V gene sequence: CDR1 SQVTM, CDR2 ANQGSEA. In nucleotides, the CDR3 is TGCAGCGTTGAAGGGAGGGGAGGGGCCCCAGATACGCAGTATTTT. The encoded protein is CSVEGRGGAPDTQYF.

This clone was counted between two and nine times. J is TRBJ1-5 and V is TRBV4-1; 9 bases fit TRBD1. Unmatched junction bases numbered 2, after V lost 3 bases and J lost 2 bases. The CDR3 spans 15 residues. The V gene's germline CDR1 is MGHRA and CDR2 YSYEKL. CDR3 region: CASSHRTGGNQPQHF. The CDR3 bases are TGCGCCAGCAGCCACAGGACAGGGGGCAATCAGCCCCAGCATTTT.

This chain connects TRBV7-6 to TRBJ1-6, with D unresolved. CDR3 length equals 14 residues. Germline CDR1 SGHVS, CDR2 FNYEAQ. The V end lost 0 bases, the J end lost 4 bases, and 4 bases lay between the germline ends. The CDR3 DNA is TGTGCCAGCAGCTTAGCCGGGTATAATTCACCCCTCCACTTT. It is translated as CASSLAGYNSPLHF. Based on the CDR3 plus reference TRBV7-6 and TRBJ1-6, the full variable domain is GAGVSQSPRYKVTKRGQDVALRCDPISGHVSLYWYRQALGQGPEFLTYFNYEAQQDKSGLPNDRFSAERPEGSISTLTIQRTEQRDSAMYRCASSLAGYNSPLHFGNGTRLTVT.

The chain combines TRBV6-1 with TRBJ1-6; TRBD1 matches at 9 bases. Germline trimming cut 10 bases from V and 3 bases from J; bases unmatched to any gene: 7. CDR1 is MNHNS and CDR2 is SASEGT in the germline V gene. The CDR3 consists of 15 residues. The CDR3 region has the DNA TGTGCCACCCTCGAGGGACAGGGCTATAATTCACCCCTCCACTTT. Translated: CATLEGQGYNSPLHF.

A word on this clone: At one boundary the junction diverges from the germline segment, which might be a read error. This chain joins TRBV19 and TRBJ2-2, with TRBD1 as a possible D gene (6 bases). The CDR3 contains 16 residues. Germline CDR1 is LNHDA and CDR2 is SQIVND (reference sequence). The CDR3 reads CANSIHLVRGTGELFF. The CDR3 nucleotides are TGTGCCAATAGTATTCATTTGGTGAGGGGGACCGGGGAGCTGTTTTTT.

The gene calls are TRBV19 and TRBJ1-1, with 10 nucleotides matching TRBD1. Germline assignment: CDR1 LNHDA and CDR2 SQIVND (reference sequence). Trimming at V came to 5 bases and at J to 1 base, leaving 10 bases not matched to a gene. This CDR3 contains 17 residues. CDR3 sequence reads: CASSPNRDRGSNTEAFF. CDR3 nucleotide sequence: TGTGCCAGTAGTCCAAACCGGGACAGGGGTTCGAACACTGAAGCTTTCTTT. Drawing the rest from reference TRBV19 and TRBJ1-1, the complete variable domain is DGGITQSPKYLFRKEGQNVTLSCEQNLNHDAMYWYRQDPGQGLRLIYYSQIVNDFQKGDIAEGYSVSREKKESFPLTVTSAQKNPTAFYLCASSPNRDRGSNTEAFFGQGTRLTVV.

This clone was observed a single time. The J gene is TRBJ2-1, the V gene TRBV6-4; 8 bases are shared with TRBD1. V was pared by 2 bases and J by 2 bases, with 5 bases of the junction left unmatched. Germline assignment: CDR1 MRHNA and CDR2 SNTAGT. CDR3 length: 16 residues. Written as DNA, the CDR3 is TGTGCCAGCAGTGACAACCCAGGGGGCACCTACAATGAGCAGTTCTTC. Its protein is CASSDNPGGTYNEQFF.

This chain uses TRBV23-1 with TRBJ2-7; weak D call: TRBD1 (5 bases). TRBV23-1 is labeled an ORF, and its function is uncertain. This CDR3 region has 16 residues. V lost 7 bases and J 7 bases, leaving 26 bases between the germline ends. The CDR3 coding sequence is TGCGCCAGCACTTCAAAGGGGCCAGGAGAGAACGAGGAGCAGTACTTC. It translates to CASTSKGPGENEEQYF.

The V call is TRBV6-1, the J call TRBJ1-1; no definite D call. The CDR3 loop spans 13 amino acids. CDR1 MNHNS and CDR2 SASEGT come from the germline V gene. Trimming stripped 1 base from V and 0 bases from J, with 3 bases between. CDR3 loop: CASSEVLNTEAFF. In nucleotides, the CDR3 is TGTGCCAGCAGTGAAGTATTGAACACTGAAGCTTTCTTT.